This T cell receptor (beta chain) was found in a study of T cells in Graves' hyperthyroidism and ophthalmopathy. Study-level points and caveats: Researchers report that a 13 V-J model separated ophthalmopathy from stable hyperthyroidism. Blood also carried most thyroid clonotypes expanded above 0.001. Ophthalmopathy onset followed model prediction by a median approximately six months.

Germline CDR1 reads LNHNV; CDR2 reads YYDKDF (reference sequence). V lost 3 bases, J lost 6 bases, and 12 bases lay in between. The CDR3 length is 14 residues. At least ten counts were recorded for this clonotype. Its antigen remains unidentified. Pregnant or lactating patients were excluded, as were those with uncontrolled infection or other autoimmune disease. Amplified TCR beta CDR3 regions came from RNA transcripts. HTBI primers were employed in a first-round RT-PCR of the TCR CDR3. TCRdb recomputed calls from the multiplex PCR reads with MiXCR, one row per CDR3 protein. The data show roughly 500,000 distinct CDR3 sequences, with around 42% seen just once and roughly 19% held by the top ten.

This chain links TRBV15 with TRBJ1-5; D is perhaps TRBD1 (5 bases). The TCR comes from an adult woman with Graves' disease, either hyperthyroidism or ophthalmopathy (not recorded which). The sample comprised peripheral blood or thyroid tissue (not recorded which). This chain's CDR3 is CATSRPGNGQPQHF. CDR3 sequence (DNA): TGTGCCACCAGCAGGCCAGGGAATGGTCAGCCCCAGCATTTT.